This T cell receptor (beta chain) was captured in a study of T-cell memory formation after mild COVID-19. Across the whole study: Clustering of TCRs was largely donor specific.

Using its own MiXCR run on the 5' RACE reads, TCRdb lists one record per CDR3 protein. The table records some 300,000 distinct CDR3 sequences, roughly 19% of them present only once. There are 18 residues in the CDR3. Per the germline V gene, CDR1 is LNHNV and CDR2 is YYDKDF (reference sequence). Trimming shortened V by 1 base and J by 4 bases, and 22 bases separated the two germline ends. The source material was PBMCs or a T cell subset sorted from them (not recorded which). V is TRBV15 and J is TRBJ1-1, with a tentative D call TRBD1 (5 bases). This clonotype was sampled from a man aged 18-30 years who had mild COVID-19 (a few samples of this study predate the infection). Cell type and time point are not known. CDR3 protein: CATSRGEVRRGVITEAFF. The DNA for the CDR3 is TGTGCCACCAGCAGAGGGGAAGTCCGAAGGGGAGTTATCACTGAAGCTTTCTTT.